The present T cell receptor (beta chain) was sequenced within a study of blood T cell repertoires in COVID-19. Study as a whole: Italy, Spain and the United States were the sources of the convalescent and acute COVID-19 samples. T cells, B-cell-depleted T cells, or PBMCs supplied cDNA or gDNA.

The authors' processing: Amplification with reference gene primers provided the estimates of nucleated cell counts. Sequenced by immunoSEQ multiplex PCR; TCRdb stores in-frame clones only, minus some. The V and J calls and the clone size are those of that table, but D and trimming were determined from the DNA. The repertoire holds 100,000 to 150,000 clones, with 82% as singletons. The CDR3 consists of 13 residues. Trimming shortened V by 2 bases and J by 4 bases, and 8 bases separated the two germline ends. The sample taken for sequencing was peripheral blood. The receptor comes from a woman in her sixties or seventies with acute or convalescent COVID-19. V is TRBV12-3 or TRBV12-4 and J is TRBJ1-2; weak D call: TRBD1 (5 bases). The CDR3, as DNA: TGTGCCAGCAGTTTAAGGGGTTCCTATGGCTACACCTTC. Protein product: CASSLRGSYGYTF.